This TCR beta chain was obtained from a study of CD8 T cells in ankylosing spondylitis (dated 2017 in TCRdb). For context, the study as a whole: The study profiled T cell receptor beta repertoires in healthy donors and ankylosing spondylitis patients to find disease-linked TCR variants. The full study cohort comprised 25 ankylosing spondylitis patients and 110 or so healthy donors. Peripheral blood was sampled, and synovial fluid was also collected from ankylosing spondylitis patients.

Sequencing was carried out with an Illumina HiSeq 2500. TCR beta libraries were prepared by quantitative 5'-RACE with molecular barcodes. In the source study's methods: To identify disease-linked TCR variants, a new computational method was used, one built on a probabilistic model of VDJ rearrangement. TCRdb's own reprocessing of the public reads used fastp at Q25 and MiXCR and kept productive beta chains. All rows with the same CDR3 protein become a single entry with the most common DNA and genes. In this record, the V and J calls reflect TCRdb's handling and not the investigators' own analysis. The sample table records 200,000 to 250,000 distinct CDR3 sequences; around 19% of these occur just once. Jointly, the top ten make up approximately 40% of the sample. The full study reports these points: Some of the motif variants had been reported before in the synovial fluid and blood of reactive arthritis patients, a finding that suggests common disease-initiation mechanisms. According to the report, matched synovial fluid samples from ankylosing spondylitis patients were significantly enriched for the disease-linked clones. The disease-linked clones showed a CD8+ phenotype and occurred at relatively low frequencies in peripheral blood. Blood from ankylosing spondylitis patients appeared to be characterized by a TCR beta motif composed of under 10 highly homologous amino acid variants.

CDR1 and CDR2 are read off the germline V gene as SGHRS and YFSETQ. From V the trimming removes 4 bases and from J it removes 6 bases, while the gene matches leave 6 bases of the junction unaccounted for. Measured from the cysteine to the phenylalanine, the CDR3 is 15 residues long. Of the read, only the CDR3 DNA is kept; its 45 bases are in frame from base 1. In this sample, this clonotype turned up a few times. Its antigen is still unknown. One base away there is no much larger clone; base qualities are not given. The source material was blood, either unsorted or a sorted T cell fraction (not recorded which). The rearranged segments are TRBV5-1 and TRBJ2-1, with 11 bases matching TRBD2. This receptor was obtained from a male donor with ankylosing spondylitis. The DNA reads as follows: TGCGCCAGCAGCCCCACGCTAGCGGGGGGCAATGAGCAGTTCTTC. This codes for CASSPTLAGGNEQFF.